What follows describes a single T cell receptor (beta chain). What it binds is unknown. These data originate in a study of shared clonotypes between healthy human individuals. Study-level background: For every donor, three CD4 naive, three CD4 memory, two CD8 naive and one CD8 memory plates were used.

Sequenced by immunoSEQ multiplex PCR; TCRdb stores in-frame clones only, minus some. The table includes about 1.1 million clones, roughly 80% detected once. Study observations and caveats: Across a handful of donors, naive CD4 shared around 5.4%, naive CD8 around 3.8%, memory CD4 2.3%, memory CD8 0.4%. Large depth notwithstanding, sorted-subset sequencing proved incomplete by rarefaction. Non-shared clonotypes had lower generation probabilities than clonotypes shared by all four sorted-subset donors.

Per germline, CDR1 SGHAT and CDR2 FQDESV (reference sequence). V lost 2 bases and J lost 0, with 8 bases in between. The CDR3 contains 14 residues. Sequencing input: memory CD4+ T cells from PBMCs. Indicated subset: CD45RA-negative fraction. This TCR was recovered from a man aged 18 to 35 in good health. Some clones in this sample may be carry-over from other donors' samples. The chain is built from TRBV11-1 and TRBJ2-7; D is unclear. The CDR3 sequence: CASSLSASSYEQYF. DNA of the CDR3: TGTGCCAGCAGCTTATCGGCCAGCTCCTACGAGCAGTACTTC.